This TCR beta chain stems from a study of blood T cells in healthy people across ages. In germline, CDR1 is SGDLS, CDR2 YYNGEE. The V end lost 0 bases, the J end lost 0 bases, and 9 bases lay between the germline ends. The CDR3 is 15 amino acids. Alongside a J-beta primer mix, a sample-barcoded 5' primer served in a second PCR lasting roughly 7 to 11 cycles. Template switching added a 12-random-nucleotide identifier to every cDNA molecule. Via MiXCR, TCRdb re-called the 5' RACE reads, giving one row per CDR3 protein. The table includes hundreds of thousands of distinct CDR3 sequences, around 30% detected once.

The rearrangement links TRBV9 to TRBJ1-1, with D perhaps TRBD1 (5 bases). This receptor was taken from an elderly woman in good health. The sample was blood. The CDR3 DNA is TGTGCCAGCAGCGTAGGAGGGACTCTGAACACTGAAGCTTTCTTT. Its protein is CASSVGGTLNTEAFF.